Listed below are T cell receptor beta chains from one sample, sequenced in a study of cytomegalovirus exposure and HLA in healthy donors. TCRdb's copy holds only in-frame clones and misses some; the assay was immunoSEQ multiplex PCR. The sample includes roughly 120,000 clones, 70% to 75% of them seen just once. Sequencing was done on a sample of PBMCs. Every receptor here comes from a woman aged 40 to 49 in good health and CMV-seropositive. Each CDR3 is given with its conserved first and last residue. Each record gives: CDR3 DNA, CDR3 protein, D gene, J gene, clone size, V gene. The D gene is left open where the match is weak. Size is omitted from some rows. Given values are once, few, many or a class for expanded clones.

CDR3nt: TGTGCCAGCAGCCAAAAGCCCCAGGGGGATCATGGCTACACCTTC; CDR3aa: CASSQKPQGDHGYTF; d_gene: TRBD1; j_gene: TRBJ1-2; abundance: .; v_gene: TRBV16
CDR3nt: TGTGCCAGCAGAAAAGACGACTCGGAGCTGTTTTTT; CDR3aa: CASRKDDSELFF; d_gene: .; j_gene: TRBJ2-2; abundance: .; v_gene: TRBV6-6
CDR3nt: TGTGCCAGCAGCTTGGGACTAGCGGGATCCACAGATACGCAGTATTTT; CDR3aa: CASSLGLAGSTDTQYF; d_gene: TRBD2; j_gene: TRBJ2-3; abundance: .; v_gene: TRBV5-6
CDR3nt: TGCAGCGTTGAAGGCTCACGACAGGGTATTGGGGAGCAGTACTTC; CDR3aa: CSVEGSRQGIGEQYF; d_gene: TRBD1; j_gene: TRBJ2-7; abundance: .; v_gene: TRBV29-1
CDR3nt: TGTGCCAGCAGCTTGGGAAGACTAGCGGGGGGGGGAAATACGCAGTATTTT; CDR3aa: CASSLGRLAGGGNTQYF; d_gene: TRBD2; j_gene: TRBJ2-3; abundance: .; v_gene: TRBV7-3
CDR3nt: TGTGCCAGCAGTTTAACGGCAGGGATGAATGGCTACACCTTC; CDR3aa: CASSLTAGMNGYTF; d_gene: .; j_gene: TRBJ1-2; abundance: few; v_gene: TRBV28
CDR3nt: TGTGCCAGCAGCTTGGGTCCCGCGGGAGGGCCAACAGATACGCAGTATTTT; CDR3aa: CASSLGPAGGPTDTQYF; d_gene: TRBD2; j_gene: TRBJ2-3; abundance: .; v_gene: TRBV5-4
CDR3nt: TGTGCCAGCAGCCTTACAGGGCTTAACTATGGCTACACCTTC; CDR3aa: CASSLTGLNYGYTF; d_gene: .; j_gene: TRBJ1-2; abundance: .; v_gene: TRBV7-9
CDR3nt: TGTGCCAGCAGTGATGGGCCAGATACGCAGTATTTT; CDR3aa: CASSDGPDTQYF; d_gene: .; j_gene: TRBJ2-3; abundance: .; v_gene: TRBV2
CDR3nt: TGTGCCAGCTCACTCCTCTTGGCTAGCGGGAGAGAGCAGTACTTC; CDR3aa: CASSLLLASGREQYF; d_gene: TRBD2; j_gene: TRBJ2-5; abundance: .; v_gene: TRBV18
CDR3nt: TGCGCCAGCAGCCAGTCCGAGACAGGTCCCTACGAGCAGTACTTC; CDR3aa: CASSQSETGPYEQYF; d_gene: .; j_gene: TRBJ2-7; abundance: .; v_gene: TRBV4-1
CDR3nt: TGTGCCAGCAGCTTGGCCCCTAGGACAGATACGCAGTATTTT; CDR3aa: CASSLAPRTDTQYF; d_gene: .; j_gene: TRBJ2-3; abundance: .; v_gene: TRBV5-6
CDR3nt: TGTGCCAGCAGCTTAGCGGCCTTGAACACTGAAGCTTTCTTT; CDR3aa: CASSLAALNTEAFF; d_gene: .; j_gene: TRBJ1-1; abundance: .; v_gene: TRBV7-2
CDR3nt: TGTGCCAGCACGACGGGGGGGCACTACAATGAGCAGTTCTTC; CDR3aa: CASTTGGHYNEQFF; d_gene: TRBD2; j_gene: TRBJ2-1; abundance: .; v_gene: TRBV6-1
CDR3nt: TGTGCCAGCAGCGTAGTTCGGGGAGAAAAACTGTTTTTT; CDR3aa: CASSVVRGEKLFF; d_gene: .; j_gene: TRBJ1-4; abundance: few; v_gene: TRBV9
CDR3nt: TGTGCCAGCAGCCATGGGACAGGGGTGGACTATGGCTACACCTTC; CDR3aa: CASSHGTGVDYGYTF; d_gene: TRBD1; j_gene: TRBJ1-2; abundance: .; v_gene: TRBV27
CDR3nt: TGTGCCTGGGCGGGAGGACCCGAGACCCAGTACTTC; CDR3aa: CAWAGGPETQYF; d_gene: TRBD2; j_gene: TRBJ2-5; abundance: .; v_gene: TRBV30
CDR3nt: TGTGCCAGCAGCTGGGACTGGGGCCGGAACACTGAAGCTTTCTTT; CDR3aa: CASSWDWGRNTEAFF; d_gene: .; j_gene: TRBJ1-1; abundance: few; v_gene: TRBV5-5
CDR3nt: TGTGCCAGTAGTATCGGACAGGGGGCAGCGGATACGCAGTATTTT; CDR3aa: CASSIGQGAADTQYF; d_gene: TRBD1; j_gene: TRBJ2-3; abundance: once; v_gene: TRBV19
CDR3nt: TGTGCCAGCAGCCGCAGTTGGGCGGGCACCCTCAACTATGGCTACACCTTC; CDR3aa: CASSRSWAGTLNYGYTF; d_gene: .; j_gene: TRBJ1-2; abundance: few; v_gene: TRBV28
CDR3nt: TGTGCCAGCAGTCGAGTTCTAGCAACTAATGAAAAACTGTTTTTT; CDR3aa: CASSRVLATNEKLFF; d_gene: .; j_gene: TRBJ1-4; abundance: .; v_gene: TRBV2
CDR3nt: TGTGCCAGCAGAAAAGAAGCGGCTAACACCGGGGAGCTGTTTTTT; CDR3aa: CASRKEAANTGELFF; d_gene: .; j_gene: TRBJ2-2; abundance: .; v_gene: TRBV7-2
CDR3nt: TGTGCCATCAGTGAGACAGGGGGGAACACTGAAGCTTTCTTT; CDR3aa: CAISETGGNTEAFF; d_gene: TRBD1; j_gene: TRBJ1-1; abundance: .; v_gene: TRBV10-3
CDR3nt: TGCGCCAGCAGCGCCGGGACAGGGGGCGAATCACCCCTCCACTTT; CDR3aa: CASSAGTGGESPLHF; d_gene: TRBD1; j_gene: TRBJ1-6; abundance: .; v_gene: TRBV5-1
CDR3nt: TGTGCCAGCAGCCAGACAGGCCCCTATGGCTACACCTTC; CDR3aa: CASSQTGPYGYTF; d_gene: .; j_gene: TRBJ1-2; abundance: .; v_gene: TRBV7-9
CDR3nt: TGTGCCTGGGCTAACAGGTTCGACTGCTACACCTTC; CDR3aa: CAWANRFDCYTF; d_gene: .; j_gene: TRBJ1-2; abundance: .; v_gene: TRBV30
CDR3nt: TGTGCCATCAGAGCCGAGGAAGGGGCGAGCACTGAAGCTTTCTTT; CDR3aa: CAIRAEEGASTEAFF; d_gene: .; j_gene: TRBJ1-1; abundance: .; v_gene: TRBV10-3
CDR3nt: TGTGCCAGTAGTCCCCGGACAGGGGGCAATGGCTACACCTTC; CDR3aa: CASSPRTGGNGYTF; d_gene: TRBD1; j_gene: TRBJ1-2; abundance: .; v_gene: TRBV19
CDR3nt: TGCGCCAGCAGCTTGGAGGGGCTCAATTCACCCCTCCACTTT; CDR3aa: CASSLEGLNSPLHF; d_gene: .; j_gene: TRBJ1-6; abundance: .; v_gene: TRBV5-1
CDR3nt: TGTGCCAGCAGTAGACAGGACGGGCCCTACGAGCAGTACTTC; CDR3aa: CASSRQDGPYEQYF; d_gene: .; j_gene: TRBJ2-7; abundance: .; v_gene: TRBV6-1
CDR3nt: TGTGCCAGTAGACAGACGAACACCGGGGAGCTGTTTTTT; CDR3aa: CASRQTNTGELFF; d_gene: .; j_gene: TRBJ2-2; abundance: .; v_gene: TRBV19
CDR3nt: TGTGCCAGTAGCGCGTCGGACAGCTTTAACTATGGCTACACCTTC; CDR3aa: CASSASDSFNYGYTF; d_gene: .; j_gene: TRBJ1-2; abundance: .; v_gene: TRBV19
CDR3nt: TGTGCCAGCAGCGTTACGACTAGCACAGATACGCAGTATTTT; CDR3aa: CASSVTTSTDTQYF; d_gene: .; j_gene: TRBJ2-3; abundance: .; v_gene: TRBV9
CDR3nt: TGTGCCAGCAGCCCCTATGGTGGAGGGGTCTACGAGCAGTACTTC; CDR3aa: CASSPYGGGVYEQYF; d_gene: .; j_gene: TRBJ2-7; abundance: .; v_gene: TRBV7-2
CDR3nt: TGTGCCAGCAGCGTAGGAGGGACAGGGGGAATGAACACTGAAGCTTTCTTT; CDR3aa: CASSVGGTGGMNTEAFF; d_gene: TRBD1; j_gene: TRBJ1-1; abundance: .; v_gene: TRBV9
CDR3nt: TGTGCCAGTAGTCCATGGACAGGGGTTGACAATGAGCAGTTCTTC; CDR3aa: CASSPWTGVDNEQFF; d_gene: TRBD1; j_gene: TRBJ2-1; abundance: .; v_gene: TRBV19
CDR3nt: TGTGCCAGCAGCGACAGGGGAGACGAAAAACTGTTTTTT; CDR3aa: CASSDRGDEKLFF; d_gene: TRBD1; j_gene: TRBJ1-4; abundance: .; v_gene: TRBV7-9
CDR3nt: TGTGCCACCAGCGACCCCGGGACAGACTACCAAGAGACCCAGTACTTC; CDR3aa: CATSDPGTDYQETQYF; d_gene: TRBD1; j_gene: TRBJ2-5; abundance: .; v_gene: TRBV15
CDR3nt: TGCGCCAGCAGCCAAAGAAACAACCCAGGGTATGGCTACACCTTC; CDR3aa: CASSQRNNPGYGYTF; d_gene: .; j_gene: TRBJ1-2; abundance: few; v_gene: TRBV4-3
CDR3nt: TGTGCCTGGAGGGCCCGGGGGGGAGGCAATCAGCCCCAGCATTTT; CDR3aa: CAWRARGGGNQPQHF; d_gene: .; j_gene: TRBJ1-5; abundance: .; v_gene: TRBV30
CDR3nt: TGTGCCAGCAGTGGGGACAGGGTTGACTACGAGCAGTACTTC; CDR3aa: CASSGDRVDYEQYF; d_gene: TRBD1; j_gene: TRBJ2-7; abundance: .; v_gene: TRBV28
CDR3nt: TGTGCCAGCTCATCGCGGCAGAACGCTGAAGCTTTCTTT; CDR3aa: CASSSRQNAEAFF; d_gene: .; j_gene: TRBJ1-1; abundance: .; v_gene: TRBV18
CDR3nt: TGTGCCAGCAGCCAAGAGCCGGGGACGAACACCGGGGAGCTGTTTTTT; CDR3aa: CASSQEPGTNTGELFF; d_gene: .; j_gene: TRBJ2-2; abundance: .; v_gene: TRBV4-2
CDR3nt: TGTGCCAGCAGCTTAGGTCTCAGGGGACAGGGCGGTGGGCAAGAGACCCAGTACTTC; CDR3aa: CASSLGLRGQGGGQETQYF; d_gene: TRBD1; j_gene: TRBJ2-5; abundance: .; v_gene: TRBV7-9
CDR3nt: TGTGCCAGCAGCCCGGGGGGGACAGAACCCTACACCTTC; CDR3aa: CASSPGGTEPYTF; d_gene: TRBD1; j_gene: TRBJ1-2; abundance: once; v_gene: TRBV9
CDR3nt: TGCAGCGTTGTGAGAGAGGTGATAATCAATGAGCAGTTCTTC; CDR3aa: CSVVREVIINEQFF; d_gene: .; j_gene: TRBJ2-1; abundance: .; v_gene: TRBV29-1
CDR3nt: TGTGCCAGCAGCTTGGCCCACAGGGTTAACTATGGCTACACCTTC; CDR3aa: CASSLAHRVNYGYTF; d_gene: .; j_gene: TRBJ1-2; abundance: .; v_gene: TRBV5-6
CDR3nt: TGTGCCAGCACCATCGGGACAGGGCAGAACTATGGCTACACCTTC; CDR3aa: CASTIGTGQNYGYTF; d_gene: TRBD1; j_gene: TRBJ1-2; abundance: .; v_gene: TRBV28
CDR3nt: TGTGCCAGCAGTCCCCATGCAAGACAGGGGTACGAGCAGTACTTC; CDR3aa: CASSPHARQGYEQYF; d_gene: TRBD1; j_gene: TRBJ2-7; abundance: .; v_gene: TRBV11-3
CDR3nt: TGTGCCAGCACTCGCGGGTTCTCGAACACCGGGGAGCTGTTTTTT; CDR3aa: CASTRGFSNTGELFF; d_gene: .; j_gene: TRBJ2-2; abundance: .; v_gene: TRBV9
CDR3nt: TGTGCCAGCAGCTTCACAGGGAGCTCCTACGAGCAGTACTTC; CDR3aa: CASSFTGSSYEQYF; d_gene: .; j_gene: TRBJ2-7; abundance: .; v_gene: TRBV11-3
CDR3nt: TGTGCCAGCAGCCCTGGACTAGCGGGAGTGAGGACCGGGGAGCTGTTTTTT; CDR3aa: CASSPGLAGVRTGELFF; d_gene: TRBD2; j_gene: TRBJ2-2; abundance: few; v_gene: TRBV4-2
CDR3nt: TGCGCCAGCAGCTGGGGGGGCCCCCAAGAGACCCAGTACTTC; CDR3aa: CASSWGGPQETQYF; d_gene: .; j_gene: TRBJ2-5; abundance: .; v_gene: TRBV5-1